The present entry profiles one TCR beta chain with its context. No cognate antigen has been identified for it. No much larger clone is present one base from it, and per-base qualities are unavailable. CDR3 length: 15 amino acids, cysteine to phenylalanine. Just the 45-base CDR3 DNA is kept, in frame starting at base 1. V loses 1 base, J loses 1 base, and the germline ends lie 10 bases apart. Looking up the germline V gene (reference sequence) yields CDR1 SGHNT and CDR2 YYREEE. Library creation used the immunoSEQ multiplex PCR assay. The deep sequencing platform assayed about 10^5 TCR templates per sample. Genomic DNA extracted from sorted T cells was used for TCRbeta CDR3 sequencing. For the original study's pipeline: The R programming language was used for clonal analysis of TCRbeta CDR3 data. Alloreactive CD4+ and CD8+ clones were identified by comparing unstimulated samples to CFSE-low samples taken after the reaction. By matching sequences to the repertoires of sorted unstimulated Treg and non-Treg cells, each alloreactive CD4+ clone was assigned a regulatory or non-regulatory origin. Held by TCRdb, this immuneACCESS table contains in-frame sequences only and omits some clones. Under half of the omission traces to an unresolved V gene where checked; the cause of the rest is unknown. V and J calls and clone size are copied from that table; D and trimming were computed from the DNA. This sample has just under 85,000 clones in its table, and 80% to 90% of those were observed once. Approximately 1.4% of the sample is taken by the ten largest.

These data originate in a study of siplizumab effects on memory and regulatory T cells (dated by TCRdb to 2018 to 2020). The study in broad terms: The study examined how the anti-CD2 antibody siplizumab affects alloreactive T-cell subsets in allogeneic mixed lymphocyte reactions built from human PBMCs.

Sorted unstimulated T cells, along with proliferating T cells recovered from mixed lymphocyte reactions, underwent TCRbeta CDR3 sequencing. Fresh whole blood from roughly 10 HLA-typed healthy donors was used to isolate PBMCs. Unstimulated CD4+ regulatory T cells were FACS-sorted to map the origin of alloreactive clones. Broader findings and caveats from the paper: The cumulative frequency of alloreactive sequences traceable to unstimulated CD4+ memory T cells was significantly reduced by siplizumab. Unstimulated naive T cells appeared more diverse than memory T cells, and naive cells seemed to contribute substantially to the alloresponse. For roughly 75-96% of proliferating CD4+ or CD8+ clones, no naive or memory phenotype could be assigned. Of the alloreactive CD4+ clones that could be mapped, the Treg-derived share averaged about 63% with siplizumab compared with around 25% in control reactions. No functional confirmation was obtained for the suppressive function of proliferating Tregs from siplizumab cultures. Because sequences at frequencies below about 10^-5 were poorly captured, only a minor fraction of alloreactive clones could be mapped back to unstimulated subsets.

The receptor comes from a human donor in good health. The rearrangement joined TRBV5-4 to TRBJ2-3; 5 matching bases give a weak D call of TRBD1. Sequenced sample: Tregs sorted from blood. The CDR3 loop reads CASSLPTRGTDTQYF. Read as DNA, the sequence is TGTGCCAGCAGCTTGCCTACCAGGGGCACAGATACGCAGTATTTT. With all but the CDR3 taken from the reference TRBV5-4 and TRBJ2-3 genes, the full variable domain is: ETGVTQSPTHLIKTRGQQVTLRCSSQSGHNTVSWYQQALGQGPQFIFQYYREEENGRGNFPPRFSGLQFPNYSSELNVNALELDDSALYLCASSLPTRGTDTQYFGPGTRLTVL.